The rows below give T cell receptor beta chains drawn from one sample of a study of T cells in Graves' hyperthyroidism and ophthalmopathy. In TCRdb, the multiplex PCR reads were re-called with MiXCR into one record per CDR3 protein. Here the sample spans about 520,000 distinct CDR3 sequences, around 22% being singletons. The sequenced material came from blood. All receptors come from a woman under 40 with Graves' ophthalmopathy. CDR3s include the opening cysteine and the closing phenylalanine or tryptophan. The D gene is left open where the match is weak. The listing skips clone size in some rows; elsewhere it reads once, few, many or a size class.

J gene	D gene	V gene	clone size	CDR3 protein	CDR3 DNA
TRBJ2-2	NA	TRBV11-2	many	CASSLGALGGGELFF	TGTGCCAGCAGCCTAGGGGCACTTGGGGGCGGGGAGCTGTTTTTT
TRBJ1-2	NA	TRBV27	many	CASSLSGAVGYGYTF	TGTGCCAGCAGTTTATCCGGGGCCGTGGGCTATGGCTACACCTTC
TRBJ1-2	TRBD1	TRBV7-9	NA	CASGDTGGNYGYTF	TGTGCCAGCGGCGATACAGGGGGAAACTATGGCTACACCTTC
TRBJ1-6	NA	TRBV11-2	few	CASSLEAHNSPLHF	TGTGCCAGCAGCTTAGAAGCACACAATTCACCCCTCCACTTT
TRBJ2-5	TRBD1	TRBV6-5	NA	CASSSTGTGRETQYF	TGTGCCAGCAGTTCTACCGGGACAGGCCGAGAGACCCAGTACTTC
TRBJ2-2	NA	TRBV7-8	many	CASSLAAVQVTGELFF	TGTGCCAGCAGCTTAGCCGCCGTACAGGTCACCGGGGAGCTGTTTTTT
TRBJ2-7	TRBD1	TRBV10-3	NA	CAAKDRVGHEQYF	TGTGCCGCTAAGGACAGGGTGGGCCACGAGCAGTACTTC
TRBJ2-5	TRBD2	TRBV29-1	few	CSVDGLAEQETQYF	TGCAGCGTTGACGGACTAGCGGAGCAAGAGACCCAGTACTTC
TRBJ1-5	NA	TRBV2	many	CASSEVGGHQPQHF	TGTGCCAGCAGTGAAGTTGGGGGCCATCAGCCCCAGCATTTT
TRBJ1-1	NA	TRBV20-1	many	CSATPGGVMNTEAFF	TGCAGTGCCACCCCCGGAGGTGTCATGAACACTGAAGCTTTCTTT
TRBJ2-5	NA	TRBV5-5	many	CASSLSDPQETQYF	TGTGCCAGCAGCTTGTCGGATCCCCAAGAGACCCAGTACTTC
TRBJ2-5	TRBD2	TRBV4-1	NA	CASSQEVAGGQETQYF	TGCGCCAGCAGCCAAGAGGTGGCGGGAGGCCAAGAGACCCAGTACTTC
TRBJ2-5	NA	TRBV29-1	many	CSVEDSGMEETQYF	TGCAGCGTTGAAGATTCGGGAATGGAAGAGACCCAGTACTTC
TRBJ1-2	NA	TRBV12-3/TRBV12-4	many	CASSLAGTWAGYTF	TGTGCCAGCAGTTTAGCTGGCACATGGGCTGGCTACACCTTC
TRBJ2-7	TRBD1	TRBV15	NA	CATSSAGTGGYEQYF	TGTGCCACCAGCAGCGCAGGGACAGGGGGTTACGAGCAGTACTTC
TRBJ1-2	NA	TRBV11-2	NA	CASSSVRDLYGYTF	TGTGCCAGCAGCTCGGTGCGGGACCTCTATGGCTACACCTTC
TRBJ1-1	NA	TRBV2	many	CASSEAGGRRNTEAFF	TGTGCCAGCAGTGAAGCCGGCGGGAGGAGGAACACTGAAGCTTTCTTT
TRBJ1-2	TRBD1	TRBV12-3/TRBV12-4	many	CASSRDREGYTF	TGTGCCAGCAGCCGGGACAGGGAGGGCTACACCTTC
TRBJ1-5	NA	TRBV6-2/TRBV6-3	NA	CASSYRVDVQPQHF	TGTGCCAGCAGTTACCGAGTGGACGTGCAGCCCCAGCATTTT
TRBJ2-2	NA	TRBV6-1	many	CASTVGGYTGELFF	TGTGCCAGCACCGTGGGAGGTTACACCGGGGAGCTGTTTTTT
TRBJ1-1	NA	TRBV5-5	NA	CASSLVRGSDAFF	TGTGCCAGCAGCTTGGTCAGGGGCTCTGATGCTTTCTTT
TRBJ1-1	TRBD1	TRBV30	many	CAWTHPLWTGVAEAFF	TGTGCCTGGACCCACCCCCTCTGGACAGGGGTGGCTGAAGCTTTCTTT
TRBJ2-7	NA	TRBV13	NA	CASSLDGKPYEQYF	TGTGCCAGCAGCTTGGACGGGAAGCCCTACGAGCAGTACTTC
TRBJ2-7	TRBD2	TRBV20-1	many	CSAGTSGREPYEQYF	TGCAGTGCGGGGACTAGCGGGAGGGAACCCTACGAGCAGTACTTC
TRBJ2-7	NA	TRBV28	NA	CASSLLRGRSYEQYF	TGTGCCAGCAGTTTATTGAGGGGCAGGTCCTACGAGCAGTACTTC
TRBJ1-1	NA	TRBV20-1	many	CSAREGQANTEAFF	TGCAGTGCTAGAGAGGGTCAGGCAAACACTGAAGCTTTCTTT
TRBJ1-2	TRBD1	TRBV2	many	CASRGQGYGYTF	TGTGCCAGCAGGGGACAGGGCTATGGCTACACCTTC
TRBJ1-3	NA	TRBV11-1	many	CASSFNRASSSGNTIYF	TGTGCCAGCAGCTTCAACAGGGCTTCGTCCTCTGGAAACACCATATATTTT